The 19 T cell receptor beta chains below were found in one sample sequenced in a study of T cells in Graves' hyperthyroidism and ophthalmopathy. Regions amplified from RNA transcripts were the TCR beta CDR3 regions. HTBI primers were used for first-round RT-PCR of the TCR CDR3. A single record per CDR3 protein comes from TCRdb applying MiXCR to the multiplex PCR reads. Here the sample spans a few hundred thousand distinct CDR3 sequences, 15% to 18% being singletons. Specimen: blood. These receptors came from a woman in her 30s with Graves' hyperthyroidism.

This chain uses TRBV19 with TRBJ1-1; 7 bases match TRBD1. The CDR3 runs 14 residues. V was clipped by 5 bases and J by 4 bases; unmatched bases: 7. Germline CDR1 reads LNHDA; CDR2 reads SQIVND (reference sequence). The DNA of the CDR3 is TGTGCCAGTAGTCTCTCTACAGGGGTCACTGAAGCTTTCTTT. Residues: CASSLSTGVTEAFF. Complete variable domain (other parts from reference TRBV19 and TRBJ1-1): DGGITQSPKYLFRKEGQNVTLSCEQNLNHDAMYWYRQDPGQGLRLIYYSQIVNDFQKGDIAEGYSVSREKKESFPLTVTSAQKNPTAFYLCASSLSTGVTEAFFGQGTRLTVV.

In its sample, this clonotype was seen a few times. V is TRBV5-4 and J is TRBJ2-2; D is possibly TRBD2 (6 bases). The length of the CDR3 is 16 residues. V dropped 2 bases and J dropped 3 bases, with 14 bases sitting between them. Germline V gene lookup returns CDR1 SGHNT and CDR2 YYREEE (reference sequence). CDR3 DNA: TGTGCCAGCAGCTTTGAAGTACGGAGGGACACCGGGGAGCTGTTTTTT. Translating it yields CASSFEVRRDTGELFF. The variable domain in full, with the rest retrieved from reference TRBV5-4 and TRBJ2-2, is ETGVTQSPTHLIKTRGQQVTLRCSSQSGHNTVSWYQQALGQGPQFIFQYYREEENGRGNFPPRFSGLQFPNYSSELNVNALELDDSALYLCASSFEVRRDTGELFFGEGSRLTVL.

This clonotype came up a few times. One base away lies a much larger clone, so this may be a sequencing read error. The chain couples TRBV30 to TRBJ1-5; D is unclear. The CDR3 sequence is 14 residues long. With 4 bases removed from V and 3 bases from J, the gap between germline ends came to 13 bases. Per the germline V gene, CDR1 is GTSNPN and CDR2 is SVGIG (reference sequence). The CDR3 sequence: CAWTPRSNNQPQHF. In DNA form, the CDR3 reads TGTGCCTGGACGCCGAGAAGTAACAATCAGCCCCAGCATTTT.

This clonotype was counted many times. J is TRBJ2-7 and V is TRBV20-1; 9 bases agree with TRBD2. The V gene end was trimmed by 2 bases and the J gene end by 4 bases; junction bases not matched to a gene: 3. The CDR3 consists of 13 residues. The germline gives CDR1 DFQATT, CDR2 SNEGSKA (reference sequence). The CDR3 region has the DNA TGCAGTGCTAGAACTAGCGGGCTTTACGAGCAGTACTTC. Translating it yields CSARTSGLYEQYF.

This clonotype was counted a few times. The chain uses TRBV5-6 and TRBJ1-2, with 7 bases matching TRBD1. Trimming removed 7 bases from V and 3 bases from J; junction bases left unmatched: 12. CDR1 and CDR2 (germline): SGHDT, YYEEEE. The CDR3 sequence is 15 residues long. The CDR3 spells CASRGEDRDYYGYTF. In DNA, the CDR3 is TGTGCCAGCCGCGGAGAAGACAGGGATTACTATGGCTACACCTTC.

This clonotype was recorded a few times. This sequence joins TRBV20-1 and TRBJ1-2, with 8 bases that match TRBD1. The CDR3 is 13 residues long. The germline V gene has CDR1 DFQATT and CDR2 SNEGSKA (reference sequence). V lost 3 bases, J lost 6 bases, and 6 bases stayed unmatched. CDR3 sequence (DNA): TGCAGTGCTAGCGGGACAGGTGCCCATGGCTACACCTTC. Translating gives CSASGTGAHGYTF.

V is TRBV7-9 and J is TRBJ2-2; 8 nucleotides agree with TRBD1. CDR3 length: 15 residues. CDR1 SEHNR and CDR2 FQNEAQ come from the germline V gene (reference sequence). V lost 7 bases and J lost 7; bases outside the gene matches: 11. This CDR3 is CASTPGQGFDGELFF. The CDR3 DNA reads as TGTGCCAGCACCCCAGGACAGGGATTCGACGGGGAGCTGTTTTTT.

In its sample, this clonotype was seen a few times. The chain carries TRBV5-1 and TRBJ2-1; a possible D gene is TRBD2 (6 bases). Trimming pared 0 bases from V and 12 bases from J, leaving 10 bases between. CDR1 and CDR2 (germline): SGHRS, YFSETQ. CDR3 length: 12 amino acids. In DNA, the CDR3 is TGCGCCAGCAGCTTGGCCCGGGAGACGCAGTTCTTC. As protein: CASSLARETQFF.

The chain employs TRBV6-5 and TRBJ2-1; TRBD2 aligns across 9 bases. This CDR3 is 17 amino acids long. The ends lost 2 bases at V and 5 bases at J; junction bases unmatched: 10. Germline CDR1 and CDR2: MNHEY and SVGAGI. CDR3 coding DNA: TGTGCCAGCAGTTACCTATCGACTAGCGGAGCAGACAATGAGCAGTTCTTC. Residues: CASSYLSTSGADNEQFF.

This clonotype occurred many times. This sequence joins TRBV20-1 and TRBJ2-5; TRBD2 matches at 11 bases. The CDR3 length is 16 residues. Germline trimming cut 6 bases from V and 1 base from J; bases unmatched to any gene: 10. CDR1 DFQATT and CDR2 SNEGSKA come from the germline V gene (reference sequence). The CDR3 DNA reads as TGCAGTGCCGCTCTAGCGGGAGGCGGCGTCCAAGAGACCCAGTACTTC. The encoded protein is CSAALAGGGVQETQYF.

This clonotype was seen repeatedly, ten times or more. This sequence joins TRBV12-3 or TRBV12-4 and TRBJ1-1; unclear D gene. There are 15 residues in the CDR3. The V end was cut by 0 bases, the J end by 0 bases, with 8 bases between. Here the CDR3 reads CASSLASTMNTEAFF. The CDR3 DNA is TGTGCCAGCAGTTTAGCGTCGACTATGAACACTGAAGCTTTCTTT.

This clonotype was observed many times. The V and J genes are TRBV12-3 or TRBV12-4 and TRBJ2-7; TRBD1 agrees at 9 bases. This CDR3 contains 14 residues. V was pared by 7 bases and J by 3 bases, with 7 bases of the junction left unmatched. The CDR3 region has the DNA TGTGCCAGCAACCTCGTGGGACAGGGCTACGAGCAGTACTTC. It yields the protein CASNLVGQGYEQYF.

The chain links TRBV12-3 or TRBV12-4 to TRBJ2-7; tentatively, D is TRBD1 or TRBD2 (5 bases each). The J call may be in error: the DNA end matches TRBJ2-1 better. CDR3 length equals 13 residues. The CDR3 DNA is TGTGCCAGCAGTTCCCCCGGGGCCTACGAGCAGTTCTTC. Protein: CASSSPGAYEQFF.

This clonotype has ten or more counts. The junction and the germline gene differ at one end; a read error may be behind it. J is TRBJ2-1 and V is TRBV7-7, with 14 positions matching TRBD2. Germline CDR1 SSHAT, CDR2 FNYEAQ (reference sequence). The CDR3 totals 15 residues. The CDR3 is CASSTGLAGVDEQFF. The CDR3 nucleotides read TGTGCTAGCAGCACGGGACTAGCGGGAGTGGATGAGCAGTTCTTC.

This clonotype was picked up a small number of times. The chain combines TRBV18 with TRBJ1-1; 7 nucleotides match TRBD1. J lost 8 bases, V lost 6 bases, and 12 bases had no gene match. This CDR3 spans 14 amino acids. Germline CDR1 reads KGHSH; CDR2 reads LQKENI. The CDR3 DNA reads TGTGCCAGCTCGACCGGGACAGTTGAACGGGAAGCTTTCTTT. Translating it yields CASSTGTVEREAFF.

In this sample, this clonotype turned up many times. The gene calls are TRBV7-9 and TRBJ1-1; no definite D call. Germline CDR1 and CDR2: SEHNR and FQNEAQ (reference sequence). The ends were cut back, 8 bases at V and 2 bases at J, with 12 bases in the middle. The CDR3 has 13 residues. The CDR3 sequence: CASSLDQNTEAFF. The DNA of the CDR3 is TGTGCCAGCTCACTAGATCAAAACACTGAAGCTTTCTTT.

The sample holds a few counts of this clonotype. For the CDR3, the DNA is TGTGCCTCGGGACTAGCGGGAGGAGGGGAGACCCAGTACTTC. Its translation is CASGLAGGGETQYF. This chain links TRBV2 with TRBJ2-5; 15 positions match TRBD2. CDR3 length equals 14 residues. With 11 bases clipped from V and 5 bases from J, the junction kept 6 bases outside the gene matches. Per the germline V gene, CDR1 is SNHLY and CDR2 is FYNNEI.

This clonotype was counted ten times or more. V usage is TRBV28 and J usage is TRBJ2-1, with 7 positions matching TRBD2. The CDR3 sequence is 14 residues long. V trimming: 7 bases; J trimming: 6 bases; junction bases outside the gene matches: 9. CDR1 and CDR2 from the germline V gene are MDHEN and SYDVKM. The chain's CDR3 is CASTRTRPPNEQFF. CDR3 nucleotide sequence: TGTGCCAGCACCCGGACTAGGCCCCCCAATGAGCAGTTCTTC.

V and J are TRBV5-4 and TRBJ2-7; 8 nucleotides line up with TRBD1. Germline lookup yields CDR1 SGHNT and CDR2 YYREEE (reference sequence). This CDR3 contains 15 residues. After removal of 0 bases from V and 6 bases from J, the junction contained 8 bases not matched to a gene. For the CDR3, the DNA is TGTGCCAGCAGCTTGGATCCGCAGGGGGCGGGCGAGCAGTACTTC. Translation: CASSLDPQGAGEQYF. Full variable domain (missing parts from reference TRBV5-4 and TRBJ2-7): ETGVTQSPTHLIKTRGQQVTLRCSSQSGHNTVSWYQQALGQGPQFIFQYYREEENGRGNFPPRFSGLQFPNYSSELNVNALELDDSALYLCASSLDPQGAGEQYFGPGTRLTVT.